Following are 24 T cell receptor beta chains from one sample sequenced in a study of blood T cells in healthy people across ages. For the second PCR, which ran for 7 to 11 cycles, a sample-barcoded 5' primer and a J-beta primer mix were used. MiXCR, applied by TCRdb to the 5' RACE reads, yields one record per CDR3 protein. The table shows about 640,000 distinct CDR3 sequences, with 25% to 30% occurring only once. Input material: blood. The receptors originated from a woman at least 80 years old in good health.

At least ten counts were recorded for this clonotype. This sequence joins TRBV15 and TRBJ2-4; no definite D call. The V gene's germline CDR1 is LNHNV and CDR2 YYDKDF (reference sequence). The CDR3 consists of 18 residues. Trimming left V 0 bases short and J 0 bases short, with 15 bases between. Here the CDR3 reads CATSRDQGFRLAKNIQYF. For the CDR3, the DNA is TGTGCCACCAGCAGAGATCAAGGCTTTAGGCTAGCCAAAAACATTCAGTACTTC.

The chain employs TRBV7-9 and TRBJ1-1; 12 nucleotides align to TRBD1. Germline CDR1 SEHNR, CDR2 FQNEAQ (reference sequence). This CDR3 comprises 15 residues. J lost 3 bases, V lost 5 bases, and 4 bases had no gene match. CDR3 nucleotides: TGTGCCAGCAGCACGGGACAGGGGGCTGACACTGAAGCTTTCTTT. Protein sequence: CASSTGQGADTEAFF.

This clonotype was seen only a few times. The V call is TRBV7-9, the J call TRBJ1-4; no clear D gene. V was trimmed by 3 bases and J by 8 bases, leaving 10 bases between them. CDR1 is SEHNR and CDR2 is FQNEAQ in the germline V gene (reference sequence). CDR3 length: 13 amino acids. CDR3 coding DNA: TGTGCCAGCAGCTTGATCAGAGGGGAAAAACTGTTTTTT. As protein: CASSLIRGEKLFF.

As DNA, the CDR3 is TGTGCCAGCAGTTTAACCGCTGCTAACTATGGCTACACCTTC. As protein: CASSLTAANYGYTF. The V and J genes are TRBV12-3 or TRBV12-4 and TRBJ1-2; D gene unclear. Deletions cut 2 bases from V and 0 bases from J, with 7 bases between. This CDR3 is built from 14 residues.

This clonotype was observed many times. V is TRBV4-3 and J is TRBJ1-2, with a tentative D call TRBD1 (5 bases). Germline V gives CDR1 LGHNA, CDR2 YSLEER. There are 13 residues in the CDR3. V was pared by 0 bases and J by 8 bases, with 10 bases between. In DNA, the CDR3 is TGCGCCAGCAGCCAAGATGGGGCGAGAGGCTACACCTTC. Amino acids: CASSQDGARGYTF.

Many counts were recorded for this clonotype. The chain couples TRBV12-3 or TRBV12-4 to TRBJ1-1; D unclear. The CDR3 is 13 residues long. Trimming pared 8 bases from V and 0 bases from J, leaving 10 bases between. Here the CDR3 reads CASRAGMNTEAFF. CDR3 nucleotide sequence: TGTGCCAGCCGCGCAGGCATGAACACTGAAGCTTTCTTT.

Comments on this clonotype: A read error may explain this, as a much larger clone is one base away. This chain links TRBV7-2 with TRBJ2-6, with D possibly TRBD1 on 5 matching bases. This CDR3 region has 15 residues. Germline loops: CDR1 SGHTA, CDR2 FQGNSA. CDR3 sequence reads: CASSLDVPGADVLTF. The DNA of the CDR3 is TGTGCCAGCAGCTTAGATGTCCCTGGGGCCGACGTCCTGACTTTC. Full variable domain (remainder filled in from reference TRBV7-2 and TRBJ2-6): GAGVSQSPSNKVTEKGKDVELRCDPISGHTALYWYRQSLGQGLEFLIYFQGNSAPDKSGLPSDRFSAERTGGSVSTLTIQRTQQEDSAVYLCASSLDVPGADVLTFGAGSRLTVL.

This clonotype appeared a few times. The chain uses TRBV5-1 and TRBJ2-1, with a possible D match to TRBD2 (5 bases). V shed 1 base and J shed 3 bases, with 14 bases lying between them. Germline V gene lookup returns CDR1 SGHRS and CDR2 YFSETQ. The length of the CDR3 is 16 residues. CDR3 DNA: TGCGCCAGCAGCTTGTGGGCTAGCCTAAGCTACAATGAGCAGTTCTTC. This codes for CASSLWASLSYNEQFF.

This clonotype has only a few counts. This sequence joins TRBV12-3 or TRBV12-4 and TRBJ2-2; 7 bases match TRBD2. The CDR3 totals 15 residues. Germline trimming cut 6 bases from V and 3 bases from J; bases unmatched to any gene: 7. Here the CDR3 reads CASRHTSDYTGELFF. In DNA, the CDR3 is TGTGCCAGCAGACACACTAGCGACTACACCGGGGAGCTGTTTTTT.

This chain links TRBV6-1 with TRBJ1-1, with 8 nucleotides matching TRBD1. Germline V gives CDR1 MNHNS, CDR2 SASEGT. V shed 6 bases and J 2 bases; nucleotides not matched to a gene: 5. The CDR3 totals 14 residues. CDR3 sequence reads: CASRDRAGNTEAFF. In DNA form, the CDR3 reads TGTGCCAGCAGGGACAGGGCGGGAAACACTGAAGCTTTCTTT.

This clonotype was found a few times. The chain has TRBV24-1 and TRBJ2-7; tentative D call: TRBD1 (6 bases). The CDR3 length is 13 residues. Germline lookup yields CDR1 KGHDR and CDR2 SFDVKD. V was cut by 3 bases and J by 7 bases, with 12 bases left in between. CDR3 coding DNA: TGTGCCACCAGTGATCAGGGGCAGGATGAGCAGTACTTC. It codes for CATSDQGQDEQYF.

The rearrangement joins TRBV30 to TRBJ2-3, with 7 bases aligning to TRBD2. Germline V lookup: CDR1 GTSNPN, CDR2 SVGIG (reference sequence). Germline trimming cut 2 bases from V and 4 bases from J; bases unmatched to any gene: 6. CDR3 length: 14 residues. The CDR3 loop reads CAWSTVAGSDTQYF. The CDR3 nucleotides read TGTGCCTGGAGTACGGTAGCGGGCTCAGATACGCAGTATTTT.

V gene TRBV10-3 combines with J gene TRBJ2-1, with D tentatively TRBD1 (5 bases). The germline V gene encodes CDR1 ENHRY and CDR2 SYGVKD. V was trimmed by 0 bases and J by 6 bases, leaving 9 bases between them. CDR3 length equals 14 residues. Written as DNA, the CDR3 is TGTGCCATCAGTGAGTCCTCCAGGGCCAATGAGCAGTTCTTC. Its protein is CAISESSRANEQFF.

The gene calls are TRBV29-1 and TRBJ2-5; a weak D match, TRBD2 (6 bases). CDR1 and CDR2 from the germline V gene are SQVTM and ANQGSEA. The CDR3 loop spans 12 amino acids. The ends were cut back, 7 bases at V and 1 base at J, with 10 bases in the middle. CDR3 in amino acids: CSGRGTQETQYF. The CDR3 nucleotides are TGCAGCGGGCGGGGCACCCAAGAGACCCAGTACTTC.

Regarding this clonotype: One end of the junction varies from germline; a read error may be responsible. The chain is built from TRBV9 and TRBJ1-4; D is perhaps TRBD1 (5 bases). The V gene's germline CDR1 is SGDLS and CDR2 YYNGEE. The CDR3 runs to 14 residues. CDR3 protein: CASSVGFGDQKLFF. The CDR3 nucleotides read TGCGCCAGCAGCGTAGGATTTGGGGACCAAAAACTGTTTTTT.

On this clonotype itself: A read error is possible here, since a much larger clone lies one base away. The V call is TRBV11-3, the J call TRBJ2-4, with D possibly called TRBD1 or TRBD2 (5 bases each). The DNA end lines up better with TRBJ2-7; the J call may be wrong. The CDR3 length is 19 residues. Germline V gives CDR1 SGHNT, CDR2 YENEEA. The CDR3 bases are TGTGCCAGCAACTTAGATCGTTTCGGGGCAGCTTTAGGTTCCTACGAGCAGTACTTC. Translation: CASNLDRFGAALGSYEQYF.

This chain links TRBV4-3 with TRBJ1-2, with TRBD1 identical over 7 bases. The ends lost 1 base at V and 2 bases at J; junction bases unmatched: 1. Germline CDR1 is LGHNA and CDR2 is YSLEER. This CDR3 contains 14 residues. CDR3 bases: TGCGCCAGCAGCCAAGTGACAGGGAACTATGGCTACACCTTC. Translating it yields CASSQVTGNYGYTF.

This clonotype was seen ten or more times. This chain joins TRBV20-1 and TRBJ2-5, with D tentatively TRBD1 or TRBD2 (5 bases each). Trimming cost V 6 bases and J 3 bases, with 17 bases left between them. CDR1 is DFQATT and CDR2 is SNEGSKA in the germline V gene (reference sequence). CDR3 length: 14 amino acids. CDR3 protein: CSAPARGTKETQYF. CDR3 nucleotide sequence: TGCAGTGCGCCTGCCCGGGGCACGAAAGAGACCCAGTACTTC.

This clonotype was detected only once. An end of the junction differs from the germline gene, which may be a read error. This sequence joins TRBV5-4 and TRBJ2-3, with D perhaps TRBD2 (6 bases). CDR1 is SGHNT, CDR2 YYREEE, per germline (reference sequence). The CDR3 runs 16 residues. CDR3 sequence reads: CARSTAGGLSADTQYF. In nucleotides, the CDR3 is TGTGCCCGCAGCACCGCCGGGGGACTGAGCGCAGATACGCAGTATTTT.

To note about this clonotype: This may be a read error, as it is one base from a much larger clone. CDR3 loop: CASSSDSAEQYF. In nucleotides, the CDR3 is TGTGCCAGCAGCTCCGACAGTGCTGAGCAGTACTTC. This sequence joins TRBV7-3 and TRBJ2-5; TRBD1 might be the D (5 bases). CDR3 size: 12 residues. V lost 4 bases to trimming and J lost 11 bases, with 14 bases between them. The germline CDR1 and CDR2 sequences are SGHTA and FQGTGA.

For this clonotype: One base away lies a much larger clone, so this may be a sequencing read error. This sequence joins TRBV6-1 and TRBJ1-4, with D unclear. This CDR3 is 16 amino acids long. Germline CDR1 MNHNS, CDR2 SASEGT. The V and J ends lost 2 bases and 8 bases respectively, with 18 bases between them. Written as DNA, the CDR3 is TGTGCCAGCAGTGAAATTAGAGGCCTTTATTGGGAAAAACTGTTTTTT. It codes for CASSEIRGLYWEKLFF.

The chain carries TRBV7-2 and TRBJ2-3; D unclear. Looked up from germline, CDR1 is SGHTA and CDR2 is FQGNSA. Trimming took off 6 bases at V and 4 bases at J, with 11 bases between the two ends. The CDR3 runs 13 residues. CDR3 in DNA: TGTGCCAGCAGTCTCGACCGCCCAGATACGCAGTATTTT. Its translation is CASSLDRPDTQYF.

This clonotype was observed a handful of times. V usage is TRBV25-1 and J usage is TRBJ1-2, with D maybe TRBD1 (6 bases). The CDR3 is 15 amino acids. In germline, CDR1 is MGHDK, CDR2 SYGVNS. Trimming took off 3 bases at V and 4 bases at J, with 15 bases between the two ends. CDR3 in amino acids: CASSERGGQSYGYTF. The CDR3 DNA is TGTGCCAGCAGTGAGAGGGGGGGGCAGAGCTATGGCTACACCTTC.

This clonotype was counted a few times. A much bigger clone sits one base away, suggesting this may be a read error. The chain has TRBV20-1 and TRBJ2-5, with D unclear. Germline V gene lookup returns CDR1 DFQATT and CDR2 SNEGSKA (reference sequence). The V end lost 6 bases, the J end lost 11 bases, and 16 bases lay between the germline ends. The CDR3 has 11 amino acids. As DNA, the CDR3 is TGCAGTGCCAGCCCCGTAAATGAGCAGTACTTC. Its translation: CSASPVNEQYF.